The present TCR beta chain was sequenced within a study of cytomegalovirus exposure and HLA in healthy donors (dated by TCRdb to about 2017). For context, the study as a whole: An earlier analysis of approximately 550 of the donors reported roughly 270 Gb of sequence data and some 100 million unique TCR beta sequences from 150 million to 200 million T cells. Donor age, sex, ethnicity and CMV serostatus were compiled together with the repertoire data. Several DR-DQ haplotypes were handled as single units for association and clustering because linkage in the cohort was strong. The study aimed to test whether signatures of past pathogen exposure could be identified by cataloging public T cell receptors. Rather than drawing on any new phenotypic data, the later analysis identified candidate immune exposures from TCR beta sequences and the way those sequences occurred across donors. The study profiled the T cell repertoires of about 640 subjects by immunosequencing and related them to cytomegalovirus serostatus. Across 300 to 500 genotyped donors of the cohort, an average of approximately 220,000 unique TCR beta nucleotide sequences per donor were sequenced, and 15% to 20% of those sequences were non-productive. Every discovery cohort repertoire had been produced on one sequencing platform. In a later analysis, previously published TCR beta repertoires from 666 donors were re-analyzed and high-resolution HLA genotyping was added so that TCR occurrence patterns could be studied. Genome-wide SNP genotypes for about 65% of the 666 donors were used in a later genetic analysis, which treated that subset as a discovery cohort. To predict cytomegalovirus infection status, the study combined high-throughput TCR immunosequencing, statistical association of individual TCRs with disease status, and machine learning. Roughly 290 gigabases of sequencing data and around 80 million unique TCR sequences made up an early release that covered fewer than 650 HLA-typed donors. Both class I and class II loci were covered by HLA typing, at four-digit resolution. Typing coverage varied by locus: about 620-640 donors for A, B, C, DRB1 and DQB1; roughly 560 for DQA1; some 610 for DPA1; approximately 450 for DPB1. An earlier analysis of about 600 of the donors used high-throughput TCR beta sequencing to judge whether each TCR beta V gene segment behaved as functional or pseudogenic. In addition to the first cohort of around 670 subjects, a separate validation cohort of approximately 130 different subjects was used. Of the 398 genotyped donors, about 80% fell in the genetic ancestry cluster associated with self-reported Caucasian donors.

Library generation was performed with the immunoSEQ multiplex PCR assay. For the multiplex PCR, a mixture combining 60 forward primers for TCR Vbeta segments and 13 reverse primers for TCR Jbeta segments was used. The CDR3 region of rearranged TCR beta genes was amplified from genomic DNA with a multiplex PCR assay. The Illumina HiSeq System was used to sequence the amplified TCR beta libraries as 87-base-pair reads. The study's own analysis went as follows. A later analysis counted about 80 million unique TCR beta chains across the 550 to 700 repertoires, and some 11 million of these chains were shared by at least two donors. A nearest-neighbor algorithm error-corrected the raw reads and collapsed the reads into unique sequences, merging closely related sequences to remove PCR and sequencing errors. CDR3 sequences were aligned to IMGT reference sequences to assign V, D and J gene segments. Each retained sequence needed at least a six-nucleotide match to both a V gene segment and a J gene segment. A rearrangement was called productive if the CDR3 had no stop codons and remained in frame with V and J, and every other rearrangement was called non-productive. Following IMGT convention, CDR3 was defined as the stretch from the second conserved V-encoded cysteine to the conserved J-encoded phenylalanine. Sequences without an unambiguous match to a single V gene segment were excluded from the earlier analysis of about 630 of the donors. An earlier analysis of just under 600 of the donors called V segments functional above 56.7% productive rearrangements and segregating when the between-donor standard deviation exceeded 5%. A statistical classification framework was built for diagnosing cytomegalovirus status from the catalog of TCR beta chain sequences. V and J gene assignment, in a later analysis, came from comparing TCR nucleotide sequences with IMGT/GENE-DB human TR gene sequences. The TCRdist pipeline was used in a later analysis to assign CDR3 sequences and most-parsimonious VDJ recombination scenarios. In a later analysis, every TCR beta chain was defined by the combination of its CDR3 amino acid sequence and its V-gene family, and reads without a unique V-gene family were dropped. To address suspected cross-contamination and a sequencing artifact, a later analysis removed several hundred highly shared, low-generation-probability nucleotide sequences. In a later analysis, a clonal expansion index was calculated for each public chain from normalized within-repertoire ranks of inferred template counts. In a later analysis, generation probabilities were computed using a VDJ recombination model fitted to out-of-frame rearrangements, and the results were checked against IGoR. A later analysis scored TCR-TCR, TCR-HLA and TCR-CMV co-occurrence with hypergeometric tests, applying a repertoire-size bias correction to TCR pairs. False discovery rates were estimated in a later analysis by permuting HLA or CMV assignments 20 times. A later analysis grouped co-occurring TCRs with DBSCAN, adding TCRdist sequence similarity when clustering within HLA-allele-positive subsets. Repertoires with fewer than 30,000 or more than 120,000 public chains, plus five repertoires with anomalous nucleotide sharing, were excluded from co-occurrence clustering. Imported from immuneACCESS, the table was reduced by TCRdb to in-frame sequences with V and J called. These copies leave out some clones; in studies compared against another copy, an unresolved V gene accounts for under half, and the cause of the remainder is not known. That table supplies the V and J calls and clone size; D and trimming were determined from the DNA. Present in this sample are tens of thousands of clones, about 72% of which were seen just once. The ten largest clones represent about 2.1% of the sample.

Overall study outcomes, separate from this receptor: In both the original and validation cohorts, the classifier was reported to diagnose cytomegalovirus status with high specificity and sensitivity. When HLA alleles, especially DR and DQ, strongly co-occurred, attributing TCR associations to individual alleles was difficult. A later analysis found that most CMV-associated TCR beta chains appeared HLA-restricted, with HLA associations seemingly driven largely by CMV exposure. This cohort had only TCR beta chains sequenced, and the lack of alpha or paired-chain data limited which features could be detected. A later analysis reported that several top co-occurrence clusters appeared linked to parvovirus B19, influenza, CMV and Epstein-Barr virus. Most TCR sequences were seen in very few donors, while some public TCRs were found in many individuals. In a later genetic analysis, a missense DCLRE1C variant was associated with V-gene and J-gene trimming of TCR beta chains, and the association was replicated in an independent cohort. Immune exposure information for the cohort was limited to CMV serostatus. The authors suggested that the approach could potentially be extended to other disease states and immunological phenotypes. In a later analysis, TCR association rates were found to vary across HLA loci, with the most associated TCRs seen for DRB1 alleles and the fewest for HLA-C alleles. Linkage disequilibrium might explain the correlated functional status among segregating V segments, but an unknown experimental factor could not be excluded. A total of about 180 TCR beta chains were listed by the study as associated with cytomegalovirus. Because HLA typing was unavailable for some donors at each locus, only the typed subset was used in association tests. A further reported finding was that TCR beta sequences accurately predicted the HLA-A and HLA-B alleles for most subjects in the first cohort. A cluster of highly shared sequence variants was judged likely to be a technical artifact of the sequencing pipeline. Because counts were too low, some 16 rarely observed V segments, including chromosome 9 orphons, were excluded from the earlier analysis of several hundred of the donors. Sequencing depth was assumed to be roughly uniform across donors in the presence/absence analyses, though that assumption may not hold. Some IMGT-functional V segments, including TRBV6-2 and TRBV6-3, could not be distinguished by the 87-base-pair reads and were therefore excluded. Specific HLA alleles were associated with 15,000 to 20,000 TCR beta sequences at a false discovery rate of 0.05 in a later analysis. According to a later genetic analysis, donors in an Asian-associated ancestry cluster had fewer N-insertions in productive TCRs than the roughly 670-donor mean. Compared with equally common non-associated chains, HLA-associated TCR beta chains in a later analysis were more clonally expanded and had lower generation probabilities. An earlier analysis of some 590 of the donors showed that most TCR beta V segments appeared in productive rearrangements either about 87% or about 30% of the time, which broadly matched IMGT annotations. In vitro tests confirmed that a few of the cytomegalovirus-associated TCR beta chains recognize cytomegalovirus antigens.

A distance of 13 bases separates the germline ends of V and J, which lose 0 bases and 0 bases respectively. From the germline V gene, CDR1 is MGHRA and CDR2 is YSYEKL. Taken from cysteine to phenylalanine, the CDR3 has 17 residues. Kept here is only the CDR3 DNA, which spans 51 bases and is read in frame from base 1. To note about this clone: Its antigen is unknown. Base qualities were left out, and no much larger clone turns up one base away.

In total, just over 650 healthy bone marrow donors made up the cohort. At the time of sampling, all cohort members were nominally healthy, though unrecorded immune exposures were likely present. The donor tested CMV seronegative and was one of the 352 seronegative cohort members. A peripheral blood sample was provided by each donor, and peripheral blood mononuclear cells were used for TCR beta sequencing. Genomic DNA was extracted from the blood cell samples with the Qiagen DNeasy Blood Extraction Kit. The sequenced material came from PBMCs. This TCR came from a man aged 25 to 40 in good health and CMV-seronegative. The chain links TRBV4-1 with TRBJ2-3, and the D gene may be TRBD1, 5 bases matching. The CDR3 has the sequence CASSQEGAPASTDTQYF. The DNA sequence is given as TGCGCCAGCAGCCAAGAAGGGGCGCCAGCTAGCACAGATACGCAGTATTTT.